This entry lists 22 T cell receptor beta chains sequenced from one sample in a study of PD-1 blockade in classical Hodgkin lymphoma. Time point specified: cycle 4 day 1 (C4D1), after less than 7 weeks of nivolumab. Every patient was affected by relapse after autologous stem cell transplantation, while exposure to brentuximab vedotin was not uniform. TCRdb's table, derived via immunoSEQ multiplex PCR, lists solely in-frame clones and lacks some. The sample gives roughly 39,000 clones, 70% to 85% of which show up once; 9.8% is in the top ten. This material consisted of peripheral blood mononuclear cells (PBMCs), taken before the fourth cycle of nivolumab. These receptors all stem from a human donor with classical Hodgkin lymphoma.

This clone was seen a few times. The chain employs TRBV13 and TRBJ1-5; 9 bases are a match to TRBD1. The V gene end was trimmed by 5 bases and the J gene end by 6 bases; junction bases not matched to a gene: 8. The CDR3 runs 15 residues. The V gene's germline CDR1 is PRHDT and CDR2 FYEKMQ (reference sequence). CDR3 nucleotides: TGTGCCAGCAGCGCCGGGACAGGGAATCGTCAGCCCCAGCATTTT. This encodes CASSAGTGNRQPQHF.

The chain carries TRBV5-4 and TRBJ2-3; 10 bases agree with TRBD2. This CDR3 has 17 amino acids. The ends lost 0 bases at V and 1 base at J; junction bases unmatched: 5. Germline V gene data show CDR1 as SGHNT and CDR2 as YYREEE (reference sequence). CDR3 DNA: TGTGCCAGCAGCTTGGGGGCTCTAGCGGGGGGCACAGATACGCAGTATTTT. This codes for CASSLGALAGGTDTQYF.

Here the CDR3 reads CASTQGSNEKLFF. The CDR3 DNA follows: TGTGCCAGCACCCAGGGGTCTAATGAAAAACTGTTTTTT. The J gene is TRBJ1-4, the V gene TRBV6-5; a weak D match, TRBD1 (6 bases). Germline loops: CDR1 MNHEY, CDR2 SVGAGI. This CDR3 contains 13 residues. The germline V and J ends were trimmed by 7 bases and 3 bases, with 9 bases remaining between them.

The J gene is TRBJ2-5, the V gene TRBV2, with TRBD2 matching over 11 bases. CDR1 and CDR2 (germline): SNHLY, FYNNEI. The CDR3 is made up of 13 amino acids. J was trimmed by 4 bases and V by 9 bases; bases with no gene match: 4. Here the CDR3 DNA reads TGTGCCAGTAGCGGGGGGGCAAGAGAGACCCAGTACTTC. Protein: CASSGGARETQYF. Full variable domain (outside the CDR3, taken from reference TRBV2 and TRBJ2-5): EPEVTQTPSHQVTQMGQEVILRCVPISNHLYFYWYRQILGQKVEFLVSFYNNEISEKSEIFDDQFSVERPDGSNFTLKIRSTKLEDSAMYFCASSGGARETQYFGPGTRLLVL.

The chain employs TRBV7-2 and TRBJ2-7; 8 bases match TRBD2. Per the germline V gene, CDR1 is SGHTA and CDR2 is FQGNSA. The CDR3 runs to 14 residues. J lost 2 bases, V lost 5 bases, and 5 bases had no gene match. The CDR3 nucleotides are TGTGCCAGCAGCCCAGATAGCGGGGCCTACGAGCAGTACTTC. Translating it yields CASSPDSGAYEQYF.

This chain joins TRBV27 and TRBJ2-1; weak D call: TRBD2 (7 bases). CDR1 and CDR2 (germline): MNHEY, SMNVEV (reference sequence). The CDR3 loop spans 14 amino acids. Trimming left V 2 bases short and J 5 bases short, with 10 bases between. The CDR3 reads CASSLPGGHNEQFF. The CDR3 bases are TGTGCCAGCAGTTTACCCGGGGGGCACAATGAGCAGTTCTTC.

This clone has a handful of counts. This rearrangement joins TRBV2 to TRBJ1-2; 8 bases are shared with TRBD1. The CDR3 consists of 14 residues. CDR1 and CDR2 (germline): SNHLY, FYNNEI. The V and J ends lost 6 bases and 3 bases, in that order; junction bases with no gene match: 6. The DNA for the CDR3 is TGTGCCAGCAGCGTTGGACAGGGCCACTATGGCTACACCTTC. Encoded protein: CASSVGQGHYGYTF.

V is TRBV14 and J is TRBJ2-7; no firm D call. CDR1 and CDR2 from the germline V gene are SGHDN and FVKESK. V was cut by 0 bases and J by 1 base, with 4 bases left in between. The CDR3 totals 13 residues. The CDR3 DNA reads TGTGCCAGCAGCCAAGATGTTTCCTACGAGCAGTACTTC. This translates into CASSQDVSYEQYF.

The chain has TRBV19 and TRBJ2-2, with TRBD1 matching over 12 bases. CDR3 length equals 19 residues. With V trimmed by 7 bases and J by 5 bases, 17 bases remained unmatched. The germline V gene encodes CDR1 LNHDA and CDR2 SQIVND (reference sequence). In nucleotides, the CDR3 is TGTGCCAGTAACATATTCTCGGGACAGGGGGCGTTCGGGACCGGGGAGCTGTTTTTT. Protein: CASNIFSGQGAFGTGELFF.

This clone has a handful of counts. The genes are TRBV10-1 and TRBJ1-2; 10 bases fit TRBD1. V trimming: 4 bases; J trimming: 6 bases; junction bases outside the gene matches: 8. Looked up from germline, CDR1 is WNHNN and CDR2 is SYGVQD (reference sequence). The CDR3 covers 15 residues. This CDR3 reads CASSAGTGERHGYTF. In DNA form, the CDR3 reads TGCGCCAGCAGTGCAGGGACAGGGGAAAGGCATGGCTACACCTTC.

This chain connects TRBV5-1 to TRBJ1-6; D possibly corresponds to TRBD1 (5 bases). This CDR3 contains 16 residues. Trimming shortened V by 0 bases and J by 7 bases, and 14 bases separated the two germline ends. Per the germline V gene, CDR1 is SGHRS and CDR2 is YFSETQ. CDR3 DNA sequence: TGCGCCAGCAGCTTGGGGGGCCGCCTTTGGAATTCACCCCTCCACTTT. Protein: CASSLGGRLWNSPLHF.

This rearrangement joins TRBV9 to TRBJ1-1; 10 nucleotides agree with TRBD1. The CDR3 covers 15 residues. From germline, CDR1 is SGDLS and CDR2 YYNGEE. Trimming took 4 bases from V and 2 from J; bases not matched to a gene: 5. CDR3 coding DNA: TGTGCCAGCAGCAGCCGGACAGGGGGAAACACTGAAGCTTTCTTT. Translating it yields CASSSRTGGNTEAFF.

This chain uses TRBV9 with TRBJ1-1; D is unclear. The CDR3 covers 13 residues. Trimming shortened V by 4 bases and J by 3 bases, and 10 bases separated the two germline ends. Germline-derived CDR1 and CDR2 are SGDLS and YYNGEE. In nucleotides, the CDR3 is TGTGCCAGCAGCTCCTCCGCCCACACTGAAGCTTTCTTT. The encoded protein is CASSSSAHTEAFF.

The chain joins TRBV7-9 to TRBJ1-4, with 10 bases matching TRBD1. Germline values: CDR1 SEHNR, CDR2 FQNEAQ (reference sequence). The CDR3 totals 15 residues. Losses at the gene ends were 6 bases for V and 5 bases for J; bases not matched to a gene: 6. CDR3 residues: CASSSGDRGNEKLFF. CDR3 DNA sequence: TGTGCCAGCAGTTCGGGGGACAGGGGAAATGAAAAACTGTTTTTT.

The chain employs TRBV7-8 and TRBJ1-1, with TRBD1 matching over 9 bases. Trimming at V came to 3 bases and at J to 9 bases, leaving 8 bases not matched to a gene. The CDR3 loop spans 14 amino acids. From germline, CDR1 is SGHVS and CDR2 FQNEAQ. The CDR3 here is CASSLTQTGGKAFF. CDR3 coding DNA: TGTGCCAGCAGCTTGACCCAAACAGGGGGCAAAGCTTTCTTT.

The CDR3 loop reads CASSQDGRGPDTQYF. CDR3 nucleotides: TGTGCCAGCAGCCAAGATGGCAGGGGGCCAGATACGCAGTATTTT. The chain is built from TRBV4-2 and TRBJ2-3; 8 bases agree with TRBD1. The CDR3 contains 15 residues. V lost 0 bases, J lost 4 bases, and 3 bases stayed unmatched. CDR1 LGHNA and CDR2 YNFKEQ come from the germline V gene.

This clone was seen a single time. The gene calls are TRBV29-1 and TRBJ2-5; 9 nucleotides align to TRBD2. V shed 7 bases and J 2 bases; nucleotides not matched to a gene: 5. From germline, CDR1 is SQVTM and CDR2 ANQGSEA. The CDR3 sequence is 13 residues long. CDR3 sequence: CSASGGNQETQYF. The CDR3 coding sequence is TGCAGCGCCAGCGGGGGGAATCAAGAGACCCAGTACTTC.

This clone was counted a few times. The sample carries other DNA sequences with the same CDR3. The chain joins TRBV29-1 to TRBJ1-2; TRBD1 matches 9 bases. Germline lookup yields CDR1 SQVTM and CDR2 ANQGSEA. Losses at the gene ends were 3 bases for V and 6 bases for J; bases not matched to a gene: 8. This CDR3 is 14 amino acids long. The CDR3 protein is CSVDTKTGGHGYTF. CDR3 sequence (DNA): TGCAGCGTTGATACGAAGACAGGGGGACATGGCTACACCTTC.

The chain combines TRBV6-6 with TRBJ2-7; 7 nucleotides match TRBD1. CDR1 and CDR2 (germline): MNHNY, SVGAGI (reference sequence). V lost 2 bases, J lost 3 bases, and 4 bases stayed unmatched. The CDR3 runs to 14 residues. CDR3 nucleotides: TGTGCCAGCAGTTACCAGGGGGTCGTCTACGAGCAGTACTTC. This translates into CASSYQGVVYEQYF.

The chain joins TRBV4-1 to TRBJ2-1, with D perhaps TRBD2 (5 bases). The CDR3 is 14 amino acids. V lost 4 bases and J lost 7, with 14 bases in between. Germline CDR1 and CDR2: MGHRA and YSYEKL. CDR3 DNA: TGCGCCAGCAGCCCGAGAGCGGCGAGGAATGAGCAGTTCTTC. It yields the protein CASSPRAARNEQFF.

This clone was recorded only once. The chain uses TRBV18 and TRBJ2-1; D gene uncertain. This CDR3 comprises 14 residues. Trimming took off 4 bases at V and 0 bases at J, with 7 bases between the two ends. Per the germline V gene, CDR1 is KGHSH and CDR2 is LQKENI. CDR3 in amino acids: CASSRLSSYNEQFF. The CDR3 bases are TGTGCCAGCTCACGGCTGAGCTCCTACAATGAGCAGTTCTTC.

The chain recombines TRBV2 with TRBJ1-6; 7 bases map to TRBD1. Germline values: CDR1 SNHLY, CDR2 FYNNEI. The CDR3 is 16 residues long. V was pared by 11 bases and J by 0 bases, with 10 bases of the junction left unmatched. CDR3 nucleotide sequence: TGTGCCCCAACGGGACAGTTGAGCTCCTATAATTCACCCCTCCACTTT. Its translation: CAPTGQLSSYNSPLHF.